These 15 T cell receptor beta chains share one sample of origin, sequenced in a study of vaccination effects on CD4 cells after COVID-19 (dated by TCRdb to the early 2020s). Their antigens are not known. To identify antigen-specific CD4+ T cell clonotypes by their expansion, the ViraFEST assay first stimulated PBMC with viral peptide pools and then applied TCR sequencing. After more than 9 days of culture, CD4+ T cells were isolated with the EasySep CD4+ T cell isolation kit. Two doses of either the BNT162b2 or the mRNA-1273 mRNA SARS-CoV-2 vaccine were administered to participants. The library relied on the immunoSEQ multiplex PCR assay. TCRdb holds this immuneACCESS table with in-frame rearrangements only. Some clones are missing; in checked studies, unresolved V genes explain under half, and the rest has no known cause. The sample table contains about 31,000 clones; only one count was recorded for around 67% of them. Of the sample, approximately 14% is held by the ten largest clones.

The material sequenced was CD4+ T cells from PBMCs cultured with HCoV-229E spike peptides, taken after COVID-19 vaccination. Sample cell subset or site, as interpreted from the label and publication: HCoV-229E spike overlapping peptide pool stimulation. Receptors originate from a human donor who received a COVID-19 vaccine.

This rearrangement joins TRBV6-5 to TRBJ1-1; D not resolved. V was clipped by 6 bases and J by 0 bases, with 8 bases between them. The CDR3 spans 13 residues. The V gene's germline CDR1 is MNHEY and CDR2 SVGAGI. The CDR3 DNA reads as TGTGCCAGCAGGTGGGGAATGAACACTGAAGCTTTCTTT. Its translation: CASRWGMNTEAFF.

The chain uses TRBV7-2 and TRBJ1-3; TRBD1 matches at 7 bases. Germline loops: CDR1 SGHTA, CDR2 FQGNSA. V dropped 4 bases and J dropped 9; count of bases not matched to a gene: 6. The length of the CDR3 is 13 residues. Written as DNA, the CDR3 is TGTGCCAGCAGCTCCGACAGGGTAGGCACCATATATTTT. It translates to CASSSDRVGTIYF.

The chain recombines TRBV6-5 with TRBJ2-3, with TRBD2 matching 11 bases. This CDR3 comprises 14 residues. The J segment lost 4 bases and the V segment lost 5 bases, leaving 2 bases of the junction unmatched. CDR1 MNHEY and CDR2 SVGAGI come from the germline V gene. CDR3 bases: TGTGCCAGCAGTCTAGCGGGGGGACCAGATACGCAGTATTTT. Translated: CASSLAGGPDTQYF.

The V gene is TRBV5-4, the J gene TRBJ2-1; D unclear. The CDR3 is made up of 13 amino acids. Germline lookup yields CDR1 SGHNT and CDR2 YYREEE (reference sequence). V dropped 1 base and J dropped 6 bases, with 8 bases sitting between them. CDR3: CASSLRLVNEQFF. CDR3 nucleotides: TGTGCCAGCAGCTTGAGGCTCGTCAATGAGCAGTTCTTC.

The chain carries TRBV30 and TRBJ1-1; D ambiguous. V was clipped by 4 bases and J by 7 bases, with 10 bases between them. The CDR3 runs to 11 residues. Germline V lookup: CDR1 GTSNPN, CDR2 SVGIG (reference sequence). In DNA, the CDR3 is TGTGCCTGGAATCCCCTCTTTGAAGCTTTCTTT. This codes for CAWNPLFEAFF.

This chain connects TRBV5-1 to TRBJ2-1; 8 bases fit TRBD2. The CDR3 has 16 amino acids. Germline V gene sequence: CDR1 SGHRS, CDR2 YFSETQ. V dropped 1 base and J dropped 4; count of bases not matched to a gene: 7. Here the CDR3 DNA reads TGCGCCAGCAGCTTGAGCACGGGGGGGGATTACAATGAGCAGTTCTTC. Protein sequence: CASSLSTGGDYNEQFF.

For the CDR3, the DNA is TGTGCCAGTAGTATTAGCCTCAAAGAGACCCAGTACTTC. The encoded protein is CASSISLKETQYF. The chain couples TRBV19 to TRBJ2-5, with D uncertain. The CDR3 runs 13 residues. Germline lookup yields CDR1 LNHDA and CDR2 SQIVND (reference sequence). Trimming shortened V by 3 bases and J by 3 bases, and 8 bases separated the two germline ends. The full variable domain, completed using reference TRBV19 and TRBJ2-5, is DGGITQSPKYLFRKEGQNVTLSCEQNLNHDAMYWYRQDPGQGLRLIYYSQIVNDFQKGDIAEGYSVSREKKESFPLTVTSAQKNPTAFYLCASSISLKETQYFGPGTRLLVL.

The V and J genes are TRBV5-1 and TRBJ2-1; 10 bases fit TRBD2. With V trimmed by 5 bases and J by 12 bases, 14 bases remained unmatched. Germline V gives CDR1 SGHRS, CDR2 YFSETQ. The CDR3 extends over 15 amino acids. Here the CDR3 reads CASRVRLAGEGWQFF. Here the CDR3 DNA reads TGCGCCAGCAGGGTTCGGCTAGCGGGAGAGGGATGGCAGTTCTTC.

The V gene is TRBV5-1, the J gene TRBJ2-3; possible D gene TRBD2, 6 bases. Germline V CDR1 and CDR2: SGHRS, YFSETQ. The V end was cut by 4 bases, the J end by 4 bases, with 19 bases between. The CDR3 has 16 amino acids. CDR3 sequence reads: CASSPLVGDFADTQYF. The CDR3 DNA sequence: TGCGCCAGCAGCCCGTTGGTAGGGGACTTCGCAGATACGCAGTATTTT.

The chain carries TRBV28 and TRBJ2-1; possible D gene TRBD2, 5 bases. Trimming pared 2 bases from V and 2 bases from J, leaving 7 bases between. Germline CDR1 is MDHEN and CDR2 is SYDVKM. The CDR3 sequence is 14 residues long. CDR3: CASSLRLTYNEQFF. In DNA, the CDR3 is TGTGCCAGCAGTTTACGACTAACCTACAATGAGCAGTTCTTC.

The V call is TRBV6-5, the J call TRBJ2-5; possibly TRBD1 for D (5 bases). Per germline, CDR1 MNHEY and CDR2 SVGAGI. The CDR3 totals 14 residues. Trimming cost V 4 bases and J 4 bases, with 13 bases left between them. The CDR3 protein is CASSSRVRGETQYF. The CDR3 region has the DNA TGTGCCAGCAGTTCCAGGGTTAGGGGAGAGACCCAGTACTTC.

The chain employs TRBV19 and TRBJ2-2; the D call may be TRBD1 or TRBD2 (6 bases each). CDR1 is LNHDA, CDR2 SQIVND, per germline (reference sequence). The V end lost 7 bases, the J end lost 0 bases, and 12 bases lay between the germline ends. The CDR3 contains 15 residues. The CDR3 is CASTRGTPNTGELFF. Written as DNA, the CDR3 is TGTGCCAGTACCCGGGGGACACCGAACACCGGGGAGCTGTTTTTT.

This rearrangement joins TRBV6-2 or TRBV6-3 to TRBJ2-3; 12 bases align to TRBD2. The junction had 3 bases not matched to a gene; V was cut back by 2 bases and J by 0 bases. Germline V lookup: CDR1 MNHEY, CDR2 SVGEGT. This CDR3 region has 17 residues. The CDR3 nucleotides are TGTGCCAGCAGTTACGCGACTAGCGGGGGTAGCACAGATACGCAGTATTTT. This gives the protein CASSYATSGGSTDTQYF.

This chain connects TRBV16 to TRBJ1-3, with D perhaps TRBD1 (5 bases). This CDR3 contains 17 residues. CDR1 and CDR2 (germline): KGHSY, FQNENV. The V end lost 0 bases, the J end lost 0 bases, and 12 bases lay between the germline ends. CDR3: CASSQSSGRISGNTIYF. In DNA, the CDR3 is TGTGCCAGCAGCCAATCGTCAGGGAGAATCTCTGGAAACACCATATATTTT.

This sequence joins TRBV15 and TRBJ1-5; TRBD1 agrees at 7 bases. CDR1 is LNHNV and CDR2 is YYDKDF in the germline V gene (reference sequence). The CDR3 loop spans 16 amino acids. The J segment lost 3 bases and the V segment lost 5 bases, leaving 10 bases of the junction unmatched. The CDR3 DNA is TGTGCCACCAGCTCTTCCGGGACAGCTAACAATCAGCCCCAGCATTTT. Translation gives CATSSSGTANNQPQHF.